Following are 21 T cell receptor beta chains from one sample sequenced in a study of T cells in Graves' hyperthyroidism and ophthalmopathy (dated by TCRdb to about 2019). Library preparation used multiplex PCR. These reads were obtained on an Illumina HiSeq 2000. Amplification of TCR beta CDR3 regions was carried out from RNA transcripts. For the first round of RT-PCR on the TCR CDR3, the HTBI primer set was used together with the Qiagen OneStep RT-PCR kit. Clones were called with MiXCR by TCRdb after fastp trimmed the public reads at Q25, and only in-frame beta chains were retained. Merged by CDR3 protein, the rows form single entries marked with the most common genes and DNA. In all, the sample holds 310,000 or so distinct CDR3 sequences, and over 15% of those were seen once. Around 58% of the sample goes to the ten largest clones. Sample: blood. These receptors came from a woman aged 60-70 years with Graves' ophthalmopathy.

This clonotype was observed at least ten times. This chain links TRBV28 with TRBJ2-3, with D unresolved. Per the germline V gene, CDR1 is MDHEN and CDR2 is SYDVKM. This CDR3 is 12 amino acids long. Trimming stripped 1 base from V and 7 bases from J, with 6 bases between. CDR3 DNA sequence: TGTGCCAGCAGTTTATTTGGTTATACGCAGTATTTT. This translates into CASSLFGYTQYF. The whole variable domain, filled in from reference TRBV28 and TRBJ2-3, reads DVKVTQSSRYLVKRTGEKVFLECVQDMDHENMFWYRQDPGLGLRLIYFSYDVKMKEKGDIPEGYSVSREKKERFSLILESASTNQTSMYLCASSLFGYTQYFGPGTRLTVL.

The chain recombines TRBV5-4 with TRBJ2-5; D unresolved. This CDR3 has 13 residues. The germline V gene encodes CDR1 SGHNT and CDR2 YYREEE (reference sequence). V lost 4 bases and J lost 5, with 12 bases in between. The CDR3 sequence: CASSLSKAETQYF. The CDR3, as DNA: TGTGCCAGCAGCCTCAGTAAGGCGGAGACCCAGTACTTC.

This clonotype has only a few counts. The rearrangement links TRBV12-3 or TRBV12-4 to TRBJ1-2; D remains ambiguous. The CDR3 is 13 residues long. V was clipped by 2 bases and J by 5 bases, with 9 bases between them. The CDR3 reads CASSLMPWYGYTF. The CDR3 DNA follows: TGTGCCAGCAGTTTAATGCCTTGGTATGGCTACACCTTC.

The chain uses TRBV6-1 and TRBJ1-3; D gene ambiguous. Trimming removed 8 bases at V and 4 bases at J, with 12 bases between. From germline, CDR1 is MNHNS and CDR2 SASEGT. The CDR3 totals 13 residues. In nucleotides, the CDR3 is TGTGCCAGCCAGAGACCCTCAGGAAACACCATATATTTT. Protein product: CASQRPSGNTIYF.

This clonotype showed up many times. The J gene is TRBJ1-2, the V gene TRBV7-2; a weak D match, TRBD1 (5 bases). The CDR3 runs to 15 residues. The V and J ends lost 0 bases and 4 bases respectively, with 12 bases between them. CDR1 SGHTA and CDR2 FQGNSA come from the germline V gene. The CDR3 DNA is TGTGCCAGCAGCTTAGCTTTCCAGGGAGTCTATGGCTACACCTTC. Protein: CASSLAFQGVYGYTF.

A few counts support this clonotype. J is TRBJ1-1 and V is TRBV4-3; TRBD1 matches at 7 bases. The V segment lost 0 bases and the J segment 5 bases; nucleotides outside the gene matches: 3. This CDR3 is 14 amino acids long. The germline gives CDR1 LGHNA, CDR2 YSLEER. In DNA form, the CDR3 reads TGCGCCAGCAGCCAAGATAACAGGGGAACTGAAGCTTTCTTT. This codes for CASSQDNRGTEAFF.

V is TRBV7-2 and J is TRBJ2-1; TRBD1 matches 9 bases. Trimming at V came to 5 bases and at J to 13 bases, leaving 12 bases not matched to a gene. The germline V gene has CDR1 SGHTA and CDR2 FQGNSA. This CDR3 is 14 amino acids long. CDR3 in DNA: TGTGCCAGCAGCCCGGGCGGACAGGGGATCACTCAGTTCTTC. Residues: CASSPGGQGITQFF.

This clonotype occurred many times. J is TRBJ1-2 and V is TRBV13, with D perhaps matching TRBD1 (5 bases). The CDR3 extends over 14 amino acids. V lost 5 bases and J 6 bases, leaving 16 bases between the germline ends. Germline values: CDR1 PRHDT, CDR2 FYEKMQ (reference sequence). The CDR3 spells CASSLLRREHGYTF. CDR3 DNA: TGTGCCAGCAGCCTCCTCCGCAGGGAACATGGCTACACCTTC.

The chain joins TRBV5-4 to TRBJ2-1; perhaps TRBD1 as D (6 bases). Per germline, CDR1 SGHNT and CDR2 YYREEE (reference sequence). The CDR3 has 13 residues. With 4 bases removed from V and 15 bases from J, the gap between germline ends came to 20 bases. CDR3: CASSLGDGTLAFF. CDR3 nucleotide sequence: TGTGCCAGCAGCCTGGGGGATGGGACATTGGCGTTCTTC.

The chain has TRBV20-1 and TRBJ1-5; weak D call: TRBD1 (5 bases). V was cut by 4 bases and J by 4 bases, with 14 bases left in between. CDR3 size: 14 residues. Germline-derived CDR1 and CDR2 are DFQATT and SNEGSKA (reference sequence). The CDR3 protein is CSATMGGRNQPQHF. CDR3 coding DNA: TGCAGTGCTACGATGGGGGGAAGGAATCAGCCCCAGCATTTT.

The sample holds many counts of this clonotype. J is TRBJ1-1 and V is TRBV6-5; TRBD1 might be the D (6 bases). The CDR3 contains 17 residues. Germline assignment: CDR1 MNHEY and CDR2 SVGAGI. Trimming shortened V by 0 bases and J by 1 base, and 15 bases separated the two germline ends. In DNA form, the CDR3 reads TGTGCCAGCAGTTACTCTTCATCGGCGGGGGCGAACACTGAAGCTTTCTTT. Protein sequence: CASSYSSSAGANTEAFF.

This clonotype was observed a few times. The chain combines TRBV27 with TRBJ2-7, with 15 positions matching TRBD2. V dropped 4 bases and J dropped 3; count of bases not matched to a gene: 4. The germline CDR1 and CDR2 sequences are MNHEY and SMNVEV (reference sequence). The CDR3 runs to 16 residues. The CDR3 region has the DNA TGTGCCAGCAGTTCACTGGGACTAGCGGGAGGCTACGAGCAGTACTTC. It yields the protein CASSSLGLAGGYEQYF.

The table lists this clonotype with many counts. The rearrangement joins TRBV3-1 to TRBJ1-1; D remains unclear. The CDR3 spans 13 residues. With 1 base removed from V and 3 bases from J, the gap between germline ends came to 6 bases. Germline V gene lookup returns CDR1 LGHDT and CDR2 YNNKEL (reference sequence). CDR3 in amino acids: CASSQGPDTEAFF. The CDR3 region has the DNA TGTGCCAGCAGCCAAGGCCCGGACACTGAAGCTTTCTTT.

V usage is TRBV6-1 and J usage is TRBJ1-5; 10 bases line up with TRBD1. The V and J ends lost 8 bases and 9 bases, in that order; junction bases with no gene match: 13. The length of the CDR3 is 15 residues. CDR1 and CDR2 from the germline V gene are MNHNS and SASEGT. The CDR3 here is CASRTGQGSGGPQHF. CDR3 sequence (DNA): TGTGCCAGCCGAACGGGACAGGGGTCTGGTGGGCCCCAGCATTTT.

In its sample, this clonotype was seen many times. In nucleotides, the CDR3 is TGTGCCAGCAGCGCCGGGACGGCTAATGAAAAACTGTTTTTT. It specifies CASSAGTANEKLFF. The chain couples TRBV9 to TRBJ1-4; TRBD1 is a possible D gene (5 bases). Germline CDR1 and CDR2: SGDLS and YYNGEE. The CDR3 sequence is 14 residues long. V lost 3 bases to trimming and J lost 3 bases, with 9 bases between them.

This clonotype has a handful of counts. V gene TRBV3-1 combines with J gene TRBJ1-6, with a tentative D call TRBD1 (5 bases). Per germline, CDR1 LGHDT and CDR2 YNNKEL (reference sequence). CDR3 length equals 15 residues. V was pared by 1 base and J by 9 bases, with 13 bases between. The DNA of the CDR3 is TGTGCCAGCAGCCAAGGGGTAGGGGTGGGTTCACCCCTCCACTTT. It is translated as CASSQGVGVGSPLHF.

This clonotype was seen ten or more times. The chain combines TRBV20-1 with TRBJ2-7, with D perhaps assigned TRBD1 or TRBD2 (5 bases each). The CDR3 sequence is 13 residues long. Germline V lookup: CDR1 DFQATT, CDR2 SNEGSKA (reference sequence). Deletions cut 8 bases from V and 1 base from J, with 15 bases between. The CDR3 nucleotides are TGCAGTAGTAGGGACCGCTTATCCTACGAGCAGTACTTC. This codes for CSSRDRLSYEQYF.

J is TRBJ1-5 and V is TRBV15; no clear D. This CDR3 has 16 residues. Per the germline V gene, CDR1 is LNHNV and CDR2 is YYDKDF (reference sequence). V lost 1 base and J 0 bases, leaving 10 bases between the germline ends. DNA of the CDR3: TGTGCCACCAGCAGAGGCTCAAGGTCTAGCAATCAGCCCCAGCATTTT. This sequence encodes CATSRGSRSSNQPQHF.

This clonotype has ten or more counts. The CDR3 reads CSARASGPSYEQYF. The DNA for the CDR3 is TGCAGTGCTAGAGCCAGCGGGCCCTCCTACGAGCAGTACTTC. The genes are TRBV20-1 and TRBJ2-7; D is possibly TRBD2 (6 bases). Trimming took off 1 base at V and 0 bases at J, with 10 bases between the two ends. Germline V gene lookup returns CDR1 DFQATT and CDR2 SNEGSKA (reference sequence). This CDR3 spans 14 amino acids.

The table lists this clonotype with many counts. V and J are TRBV28 and TRBJ2-7, with D possibly TRBD1 on 6 matching bases. Per the germline V gene, CDR1 is MDHEN and CDR2 is SYDVKM. This CDR3 is built from 13 residues. The germline V and J ends were trimmed by 6 bases and 5 bases, with 14 bases remaining between them. CDR3 DNA: TGTGCCAGCAGCCCAGGACAGATGAACGAGCAGTACTTC. Translating it yields CASSPGQMNEQYF.

J is TRBJ2-5 and V is TRBV2; D uncertain. V gave up 5 bases and J gave up 5 bases, with 12 bases separating them. The CDR3 spans 13 residues. Looked up from germline, CDR1 is SNHLY and CDR2 is FYNNEI. The CDR3 sequence: CASSRLVGETQYF. DNA for the CDR3: TGTGCCAGCAGTAGACTGGTAGGCGAGACCCAGTACTTC. Complete variable domain (other parts from reference TRBV2 and TRBJ2-5): EPEVTQTPSHQVTQMGQEVILRCVPISNHLYFYWYRQILGQKVEFLVSFYNNEISEKSEIFDDQFSVERPDGSNFTLKIRSTKLEDSAMYFCASSRLVGETQYFGPGTRLLVL.